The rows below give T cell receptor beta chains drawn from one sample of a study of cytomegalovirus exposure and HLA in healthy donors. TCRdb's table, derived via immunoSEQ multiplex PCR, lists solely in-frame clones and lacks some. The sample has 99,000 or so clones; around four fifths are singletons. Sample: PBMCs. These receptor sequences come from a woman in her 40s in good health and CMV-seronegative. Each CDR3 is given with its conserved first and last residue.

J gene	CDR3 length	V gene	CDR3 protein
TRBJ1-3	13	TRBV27	CASSHDSGNTIYF
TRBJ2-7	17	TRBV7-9	CASSFLRGTSFVDEQYF
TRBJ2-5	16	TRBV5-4	CASSLRSRSVGETQYF
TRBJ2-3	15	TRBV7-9	CASSLGTLRTDTQYF
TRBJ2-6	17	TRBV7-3	CASSQDRGASGANVLTF
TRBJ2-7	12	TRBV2	CASITESYEQYF
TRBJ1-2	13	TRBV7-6	CASSPRGGEGYTF
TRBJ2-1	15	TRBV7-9	CASSLGVGGYNEQFF
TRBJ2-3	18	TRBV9	CASSVEGLAGGHTDTQYF
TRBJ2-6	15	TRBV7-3	CASPELVSGANVLTF
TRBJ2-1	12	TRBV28	CASSASLRGLFF
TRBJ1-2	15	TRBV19	CASSILRGTRYGYTF
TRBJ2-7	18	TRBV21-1	CASSKGDRGPLLNYEQYF
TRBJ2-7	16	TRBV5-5	CASSWGTGGDIREQYF
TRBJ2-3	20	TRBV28	CASSFDFPGQGSTSTDTQYF
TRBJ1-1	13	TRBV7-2	CASSLNGNTEAFF
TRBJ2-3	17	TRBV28	CASSFGDRVTYTDTQYF
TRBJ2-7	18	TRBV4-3	CASSQVVAGRPNPGEQYF
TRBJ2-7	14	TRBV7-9	CASGFGGAGYEQYF
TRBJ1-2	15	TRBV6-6	CASSYGAGEGYGYTF
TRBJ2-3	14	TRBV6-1	CASRLELRGDTQYF
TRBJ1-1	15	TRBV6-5	CASSYSRRLNTEAFF
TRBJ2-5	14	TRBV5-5	CASSHYRTQETQYF
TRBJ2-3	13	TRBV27	CASSSPGGDTQYF
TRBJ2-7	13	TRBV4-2	CASSQAGVYEQYF
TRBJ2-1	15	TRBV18	CASSHPISITNEQFF
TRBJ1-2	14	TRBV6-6	CASRALSGGNGYTF
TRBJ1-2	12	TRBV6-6	CASTLDRFGYTF
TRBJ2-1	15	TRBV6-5	CASRNDRGSYNEQFF
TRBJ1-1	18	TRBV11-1	CASSSHMGRGRVNTEAFF
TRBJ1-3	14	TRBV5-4	CASSHPGTGNTTYF